This passage covers 17 T cell receptor beta chains from one sample sequenced in a study of identical twins. TCRdb reanalysed the 5' RACE reads using MiXCR and keeps one entry per CDR3 protein. The data hold hundreds of thousands of distinct CDR3 sequences, with roughly 6% observed a single time. The sample taken for sequencing was naive T cells sorted from blood. These TCRs come from a young man in good health.

This clonotype has a count of ten or more. The gene calls are TRBV29-1 and TRBJ2-2; D gene ambiguous. This CDR3 is 12 amino acids long. Trimming cost V 3 bases and J 4 bases, with 6 bases left between them. Germline V gene sequence: CDR1 SQVTM, CDR2 ANQGSEA. CDR3 sequence reads: CSVDVATGELFF. The CDR3 coding sequence is TGCAGCGTTGATGTAGCCACCGGGGAGCTGTTTTTT.

There are a few counts of this clonotype. The chain uses TRBV2 and TRBJ2-7; maybe TRBD2 (5 bases). Germline CDR1 reads SNHLY; CDR2 reads FYNNEI. With 6 bases removed from V and 5 bases from J, the gap between germline ends came to 8 bases. CDR3 length: 11 residues. CDR3 nucleotide sequence: TGTGCCAGCAGGGAGACTAACGAGCAGTACTTC. Translating it yields CASRETNEQYF.

This clonotype has at least ten counts. This sequence joins TRBV6-5 and TRBJ1-1, with D possibly being TRBD1 (6 bases). Germline values: CDR1 MNHEY, CDR2 SVGAGI. V gave up 0 bases and J gave up 2 bases, with 16 bases separating them. CDR3 length equals 17 residues. The CDR3, as DNA: TGTGCCAGCAGTTACTCTTGGTCCGCAGGGGATAACACTGAAGCTTTCTTT. Its translation: CASSYSWSAGDNTEAFF.

The chain is built from TRBV29-1 and TRBJ2-7, with D possibly TRBD1 on 5 matching bases. This CDR3 has 13 amino acids. Germline loops: CDR1 SQVTM, CDR2 ANQGSEA. V was shortened by 4 bases and J by 1 base, with 11 bases between the two germline ends. In DNA form, the CDR3 reads TGCAGCGTTGCGACAGAGGAATCCTACGAGCAGTACTTC. Translation gives CSVATEESYEQYF.

The table lists this clonotype with many counts. V usage is TRBV5-5 and J usage is TRBJ2-4; D may match TRBD1 or TRBD2 (5 bases each). The CDR3 consists of 15 residues. V lost 0 bases and J lost 9, with 16 bases in between. CDR1 is SGHKS and CDR2 is YYEKEE in the germline V gene (reference sequence). CDR3 nucleotide sequence: TGTGCCAGCAGCTTGGAGCGGCCCCATAGGGGCATTCAGTACTTC. Translation gives CASSLERPHRGIQYF.

The rearrangement uses TRBV2 and TRBJ2-2, with TRBD1 matching over 9 bases. V was clipped by 4 bases and J by 7 bases; unmatched bases: 7. CDR3 length: 15 residues. From germline, CDR1 is SNHLY and CDR2 FYNNEI. CDR3 bases: TGTGCCAGCAGTGGGGACAGGGAGGCACGCGGGGAGCTGTTTTTT. Its translation: CASSGDREARGELFF.

Only a few counts were recorded for this clonotype. The chain recombines TRBV2 with TRBJ2-2, with D tentatively TRBD2 (6 bases). Trimming removed 6 bases from V and 2 bases from J, with 13 bases in between. Germline CDR1 SNHLY, CDR2 FYNNEI. This CDR3 comprises 15 residues. CDR3 coding DNA: TGTGCCAGCAGCGTCGGAGGGACCAACACCGGGGAGCTGTTTTTT. Protein: CASSVGGTNTGELFF.

This clonotype showed up just a few times. This rearrangement joins TRBV4-1 to TRBJ2-5, with 7 bases that match TRBD1. Germline V gene lookup returns CDR1 MGHRA and CDR2 YSYEKL. The CDR3 consists of 15 residues. After removal of 4 bases from V and 1 base from J, the junction contained 6 bases not matched to a gene. CDR3 bases: TGCGCCAGCAGCCGGGACAGTGTCCCCCAAGAGACCCAGTACTTC. This encodes CASSRDSVPQETQYF.

The gene calls are TRBV7-7 and TRBJ2-2; the match to TRBD2 covers 10 bases. With 0 bases clipped from V and 5 bases from J, the junction kept 3 bases outside the gene matches. Germline V gene sequence: CDR1 SSHAT, CDR2 FNYEAQ (reference sequence). This CDR3 comprises 16 residues. The CDR3 DNA reads TGTGCCAGCAGCTTAGCTGTAGCGGGAGGTACCGGGGAGCTGTTTTTT. Its protein is CASSLAVAGGTGELFF.

This clonotype was detected ten times or more. V usage is TRBV6-1 and J usage is TRBJ1-1, with a possible D match to TRBD1 (6 bases). CDR3 length: 13 amino acids. The germline V gene has CDR1 MNHNS and CDR2 SASEGT. V lost 4 bases, J lost 4 bases, and 10 bases lay in between. The CDR3 sequence: CASSASQGTEAFF. The CDR3 nucleotides read TGTGCCAGCAGTGCTTCACAGGGCACTGAAGCTTTCTTT.

This clonotype was seen repeatedly, ten times or more. V usage is TRBV6-2 or TRBV6-3 and J usage is TRBJ2-3; no clear D gene. Germline assignment: CDR1 MNHEY and CDR2 SVGEGT. The V end lost 0 bases, the J end lost 8 bases, and 12 bases lay between the germline ends. The CDR3 length is 14 residues. The DNA for the CDR3 is TGTGCCAGCAGTTACTCCACGACCGGCAGTACGCAGTATTTT. Translated, it gives CASSYSTTGSTQYF.

There are a few counts of this clonotype. The chain joins TRBV4-1 to TRBJ1-4; D might be TRBD1 (5 bases). The CDR3 length is 16 residues. CDR1 and CDR2 from the germline V gene are MGHRA and YSYEKL. With 5 bases removed from V and 8 bases from J, the gap between germline ends came to 21 bases. This chain's CDR3 is CASSGPGRNNWEKLFF. The CDR3 DNA reads as TGCGCCAGCAGCGGTCCGGGACGGAATAATTGGGAAAAACTGTTTTTT.

This clonotype was seen a few times. The chain recombines TRBV19 with TRBJ2-7; 9 positions match TRBD1. With 0 bases clipped from V and 2 bases from J, the junction kept 5 bases outside the gene matches. Germline CDR1 LNHDA, CDR2 SQIVND (reference sequence). This CDR3 comprises 16 residues. CDR3 nucleotide sequence: TGTGCCAGTAGTATAGATGCAGGGGACAGGGCCTACGAGCAGTACTTC. Encoded protein: CASSIDAGDRAYEQYF.

The chain joins TRBV20-1 to TRBJ1-1; D might be TRBD1 (6 bases). The germline gives CDR1 DFQATT, CDR2 SNEGSKA (reference sequence). The V end was cut by 0 bases, the J end by 6 bases, with 14 bases between. The CDR3 runs to 14 residues. CDR3 sequence reads: CSARDLGTFPEAFF. CDR3 in DNA: TGCAGTGCTAGAGATCTGGGGACATTCCCTGAAGCTTTCTTT.

This clonotype was observed at least ten times. V gene TRBV27 combines with J gene TRBJ2-3, with 7 bases identical to TRBD2. V dropped 4 bases and J dropped 2; count of bases not matched to a gene: 6. The CDR3 contains 15 residues. The germline CDR1 and CDR2 sequences are MNHEY and SMNVEV (reference sequence). The CDR3 sequence is CASSYSTSVTDTQYF. In DNA, the CDR3 is TGTGCCAGCAGTTACTCAACTAGCGTCACAGATACGCAGTATTTT.

The rearrangement links TRBV7-2 to TRBJ2-5, with no clear D. Trimming shortened V by 7 bases and J by 3 bases, and 21 bases separated the two germline ends. The CDR3 loop spans 16 amino acids. CDR1 is SGHTA and CDR2 is FQGNSA in the germline V gene. This chain's CDR3 is CASIAYNTLLEETQYF. CDR3 nucleotide sequence: TGTGCCAGCATAGCTTATAATACTCTCCTAGAAGAGACCCAGTACTTC.

The DNA for the CDR3 is TGCAGTGCTAGAGCCGGGACAGGGGCTATTCTTGGGCAGCCCCAGCATTTT. Its protein product is CSARAGTGAILGQPQHF. The chain has TRBV20-1 and TRBJ1-5, with 10 bases fitting TRBD1. The junction had 13 bases not matched to a gene; V was cut back by 1 base and J by 7 bases. Looked up from germline, CDR1 is DFQATT and CDR2 is SNEGSKA (reference sequence). The CDR3 consists of 17 residues.